This TCR beta chain was profiled in a study of shared clonotypes between healthy human individuals. V gave up 2 bases and J gave up 8 bases; unmatched junction bases: 4. The length of the CDR3 is 13 residues. Germline V gives CDR1 MDHEN, CDR2 SYDVKM. TCRdb keeps only in-frame clones here, not all; method: immunoSEQ multiplex PCR. Among about 1.1 million clones, approximately 78% were seen once, and the ten largest hold 0.4% to 0.55%. The sequence was collected from a man younger than 35 in good health. Some clones in this sample may be carry-over from other donors' samples. Sequencing input: memory CD4+ T cells from PBMCs. Subset reported: CD45RA-negative fraction. The rearrangement links TRBV28 to TRBJ1-2; 8 bases fit TRBD1. As DNA, the CDR3 is TGTGCCAGCAGTTTAGTCAGGGGGCAAGGCTACACCTTC. Translated, it gives CASSLVRGQGYTF.